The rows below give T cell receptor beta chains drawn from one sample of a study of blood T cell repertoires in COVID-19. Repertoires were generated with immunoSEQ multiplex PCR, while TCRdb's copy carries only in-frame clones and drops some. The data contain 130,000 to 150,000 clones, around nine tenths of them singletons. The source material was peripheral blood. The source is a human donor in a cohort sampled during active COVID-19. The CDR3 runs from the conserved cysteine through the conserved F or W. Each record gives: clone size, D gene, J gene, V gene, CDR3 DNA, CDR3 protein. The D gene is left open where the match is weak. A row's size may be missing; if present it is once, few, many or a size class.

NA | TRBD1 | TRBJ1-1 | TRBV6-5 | TGTGCCAGCAGTCCCGCACAGGGGTACACTGAAGCTTTCTTT | CASSPAQGYTEAFF
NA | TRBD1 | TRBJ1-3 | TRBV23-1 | TGCGCCAGCAGCCGCCCGGGACAGGGAATGTCGATCGGAAACACCATATATTTT | CASSRPGQGMSIGNTIYF
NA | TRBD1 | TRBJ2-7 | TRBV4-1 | TGCGCCAGCAGCCAAGATGCTCCGGGACAGGGCTCCTACGAGCAGTACTTC | CASSQDAPGQGSYEQYF
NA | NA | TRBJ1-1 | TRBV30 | TGTGCCTGGAGTGTACGAGGCAGGGAATTTGAAGACACTGAAGCTTTCTTT | CAWSVRGREFEDTEAFF
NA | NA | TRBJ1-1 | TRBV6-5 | TGTGCCAGCAGCCGAAGGACCGGGGGGTACACTGAAGCTTTCTTT | CASSRRTGGYTEAFF
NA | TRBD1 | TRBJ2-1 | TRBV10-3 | TGTGCCATCAGTGAGTCGGGACAGGGGACCAATGAGCAGTTCTTC | CAISESGQGTNEQFF
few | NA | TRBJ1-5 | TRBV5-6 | TGTGCCAGCAGCTTTAATGGACGGGCGGGCGATCAGCCCCAGCATTTT | CASSFNGRAGDQPQHF
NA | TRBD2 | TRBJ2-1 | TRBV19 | TGTGCCAGTAGTTGGGGAGGACTAGCGGAGGAGCAGTTCTTC | CASSWGGLAEEQFF
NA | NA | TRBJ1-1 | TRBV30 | TGTGCCTGGAGTGTACTCCTTCGCACTGAAGCTTTCTTT | CAWSVLLRTEAFF
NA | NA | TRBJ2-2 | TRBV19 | TGTGCCAGTAGTATGAAGGGGACAAGGGTTAACACCGGGGAGCTGTTTTTT | CASSMKGTRVNTGELFF
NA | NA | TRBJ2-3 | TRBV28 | TGTGCCAGCAGCCACGAGGGAAGGCGCACAGATACGCAGTATTTT | CASSHEGRRTDTQYF
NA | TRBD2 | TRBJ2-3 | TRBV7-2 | TGTGCCAGCAGCTTAGGGCTAGCGGGTTACACAGATACGCAGTATTTT | CASSLGLAGYTDTQYF
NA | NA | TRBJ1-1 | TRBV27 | TGTGCCAGCAGTTTCGGACACTTGAACACTGAAGCTTTCTTT | CASSFGHLNTEAFF
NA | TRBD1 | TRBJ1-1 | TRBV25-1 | TGTGCCAGCAGTCAGACAGGGGGCGTAGAAGACACTGAAGCTTTCTTT | CASSQTGGVEDTEAFF
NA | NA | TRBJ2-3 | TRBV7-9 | TGTGCCAGCAGCTTAGCTCGGCGGGATACGCAGTATTTT | CASSLARRDTQYF
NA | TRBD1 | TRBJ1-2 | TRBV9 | TGTGCCAGCAGCGTAGGGGGACAGCCTTATGGCTACACCTTC | CASSVGGQPYGYTF
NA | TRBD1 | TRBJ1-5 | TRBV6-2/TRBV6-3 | TGTGCCAGCAGTTACTTTAGGGACAGCCCAATCGGGAGCAATCAGCCCCAGCATTTT | CASSYFRDSPIGSNQPQHF
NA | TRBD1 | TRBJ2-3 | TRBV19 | TGTGCCAGTAGTCCAGGGGGCGCAGATACGCAGTATTTT | CASSPGGADTQYF
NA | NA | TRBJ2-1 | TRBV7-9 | TGTGCCAGCAGCTTAGTCGGACTGATAAATGAGCAGTTCTTC | CASSLVGLINEQFF
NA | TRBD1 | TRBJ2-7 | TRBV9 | TGTGCCAGCAGCGCCCGGGACAGGGCGGGCGAGCAGTACTTC | CASSARDRAGEQYF
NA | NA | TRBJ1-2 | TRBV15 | TGTGCCACCAGCAGAGGGGTACGGGGGATCTATGGCTACACCTTC | CATSRGVRGIYGYTF
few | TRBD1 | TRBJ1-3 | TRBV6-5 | TGTGCCAGCAGTAGGACAGGGACTGGAAACACCATATATTTT | CASSRTGTGNTIYF
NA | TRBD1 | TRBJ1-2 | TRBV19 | TGTGCCAGTGCCGGACAGGGCAGCTATGGCTACACCTTC | CASAGQGSYGYTF
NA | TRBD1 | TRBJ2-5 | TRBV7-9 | TGTGCCAGCAGCCCCGGGCAGGGGGCAGGGGAGACCCAGTACTTC | CASSPGQGAGETQYF
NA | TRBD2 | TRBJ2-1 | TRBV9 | TGTGCCAGCAGCGTAGAACCCGCGGATAGCGGGAGTGAGCAGTTCTTC | CASSVEPADSGSEQFF
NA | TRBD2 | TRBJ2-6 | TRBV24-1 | TGTGCCACCAGTGATCCCGGGCGGGAGTCTGGGGCCAACGTCCTGACTTTC | CATSDPGRESGANVLTF
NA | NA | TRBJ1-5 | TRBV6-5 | TGTGCCAGCAGTTACAGGGGGAGCAATCAGCCCCAGCATTTT | CASSYRGSNQPQHF
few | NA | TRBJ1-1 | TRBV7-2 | TGTGCCAGCAGCTTGTCTGGGCTAAACACTGAAGCTTTCTTT | CASSLSGLNTEAFF
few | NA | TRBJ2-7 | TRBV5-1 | TGCGCCAGCAGCTTGGCAGGGGACTCCTACGAGCAGTACTTC | CASSLAGDSYEQYF
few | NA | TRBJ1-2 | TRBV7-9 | TGTGCCAGCAGTTTCTCCTATGGCTACACCTTC | CASSFSYGYTF
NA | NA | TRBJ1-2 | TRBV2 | TGTGCCAGCAGCGGAAGGGTAACCATACGGGAATGGAAAGACCTCTATGGCTACACCTTC | CASSGRVTIREWKDLYGYTF
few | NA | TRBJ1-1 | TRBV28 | TGTGCCAGCAGCTCCCGACAAGACACTGAAGCTTTCTTT | CASSSRQDTEAFF
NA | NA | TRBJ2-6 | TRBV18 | TGTGCCAGCTCCCTAGCAGGAGATGGGGCCAACGTCCTGACTTTC | CASSLAGDGANVLTF
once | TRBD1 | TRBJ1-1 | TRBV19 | TGTGCCAGTAGTATAGGCGCGGGACAGCTTAACACTGAAGCTTTCTTT | CASSIGAGQLNTEAFF
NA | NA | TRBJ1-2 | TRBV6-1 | TGTGCCAGCAGTGAAACAGGGAACTATGGCTACACCTTC | CASSETGNYGYTF
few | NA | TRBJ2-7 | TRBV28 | TGTGCCAGCAGTTTCCCGTCCTTCCCAGGGCCAGAGCAGTACTTC | CASSFPSFPGPEQYF
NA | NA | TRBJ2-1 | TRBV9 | TGTGCCAGCAGCGTAGAGCTACCCGGGGGGCAAGTTCGGCACAATGAGCAGTTCTTC | CASSVELPGGQVRHNEQFF
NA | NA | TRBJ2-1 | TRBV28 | TGTGCCAGCAGTTTCGTTGGTGGGGCTCTTCGCAATGAGCAGTTCTTC | CASSFVGGALRNEQFF
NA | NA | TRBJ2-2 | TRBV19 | TGTGCCAGTAGTATGGACAGATTTTTCGCGAACACCGGGGAGCTGTTTTTT | CASSMDRFFANTGELFF
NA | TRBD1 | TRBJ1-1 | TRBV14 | TGTGCCAGCAGCCAAGTGGACAGGGGGAGGCGTGGAGCTTTCTTT | CASSQVDRGRRGAFF
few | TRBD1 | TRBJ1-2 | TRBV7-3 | TGTGCCAGCAGCCCCGGACAGGGCTATGGCTACACCTTC | CASSPGQGYGYTF
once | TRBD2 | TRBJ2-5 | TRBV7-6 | TGTGCCAGCAGCTTAGTGGGACTAGCGGGGGCCTACCAAGAGACCCAGTACTTC | CASSLVGLAGAYQETQYF
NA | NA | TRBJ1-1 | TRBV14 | TGTGCCAGCAGGGCGACAGAGAACACTGAAGCTTTCTTT | CASRATENTEAFF
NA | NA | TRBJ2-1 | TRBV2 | TGTGCCAGCAGTGAACCGCAGGGTGCCTACAATGAGCAGTTCTTC | CASSEPQGAYNEQFF
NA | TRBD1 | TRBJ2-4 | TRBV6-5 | TGTGCCAGCAGCAACAGGGGCGGTGTTAACATTCAGTACTTC | CASSNRGGVNIQYF
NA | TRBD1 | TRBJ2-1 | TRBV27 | TGTGCCAGCAGTGCTCTGACAGGGGCGAATGAGCAGTTCTTC | CASSALTGANEQFF
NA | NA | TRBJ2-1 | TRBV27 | TGTGCCAGCAGTTTATCTTTTTCGAATGAGCAGTTCTTC | CASSLSFSNEQFF
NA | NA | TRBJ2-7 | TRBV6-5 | TGTGCCAGCAGAGGGGGGGGAGGGGTGCGCAACGAGCAGTACTTC | CASRGGGGVRNEQYF